These T cell receptor beta chains were read from a single sample in a study of shared clonotypes between healthy human individuals. Using immunoSEQ multiplex PCR, the repertoire was profiled, and TCRdb retains in-frame clones only, with some absent. Of about 2.3 million clones in the sample, approximately 90% were seen once. Material for sequencing was naive CD4+ T cells from PBMCs. Every receptor here comes from a man aged 18 to 35 in good health. Some clones in this sample may be carry-over from other donors' samples. CDR3s include the opening cysteine and the closing phenylalanine or tryptophan. Fields, in order: clone size, V gene, D gene, J gene, CDR3 DNA, CDR3 protein. The D gene is left open where the match is weak. Expanded clones get a size class; other rows say once, few or many, or leave the size out.

clone_size: .; v_call: TRBV9; d_call: TRBD2; j_call: TRBJ2-7; cdr3_nt: TGTGCCAGCAGCCCCCGGACTAGGGCTTACGAGCAGTACTTC; cdr3_aa: CASSPRTRAYEQYF
clone_size: .; v_call: TRBV27; d_call: TRBD2; j_call: TRBJ2-3; cdr3_nt: TGTGCCAGCAGTTTATGGGCTAGCGGGAAGAGGAATACGCAGTATTTT; cdr3_aa: CASSLWASGKRNTQYF
clone_size: .; v_call: TRBV2; d_call: TRBD2; j_call: TRBJ2-5; cdr3_nt: TGTGCCACCCGTACGAGCGGGAGTCCGCAAGAGACCCAGTACTTC; cdr3_aa: CATRTSGSPQETQYF
clone_size: .; v_call: TRBV15; d_call: .; j_call: TRBJ1-1; cdr3_nt: TGTGCCACCAGCAGAGGCGGGAGCCATGCGAACACTGAAGCTTTCTTT; cdr3_aa: CATSRGGSHANTEAFF
clone_size: once; v_call: TRBV28; d_call: TRBD2; j_call: TRBJ2-7; cdr3_nt: TGTGCCAGCAGTTTATATGGGCTCGGGACTAGCAGCTCCTACGAGCAGTACTTC; cdr3_aa: CASSLYGLGTSSSYEQYF
clone_size: .; v_call: TRBV18; d_call: .; j_call: TRBJ1-1; cdr3_nt: TGTGCCAGCTCACCAGGGGGCGTTGACACTGAAGCTTTCTTT; cdr3_aa: CASSPGGVDTEAFF
clone_size: .; v_call: TRBV10-3; d_call: TRBD1; j_call: TRBJ2-2; cdr3_nt: TGTGCCATCAGTGAGTTCCGGGACAGTAACACCGGGGAGCTGTTTTTT; cdr3_aa: CAISEFRDSNTGELFF
clone_size: .; v_call: TRBV11-2; d_call: TRBD1; j_call: TRBJ2-5; cdr3_nt: TGTGCCAGCAGCTTAGTCACCAGGGGGCCGGAGACCCAGTACTTC; cdr3_aa: CASSLVTRGPETQYF
clone_size: .; v_call: TRBV6-1; d_call: .; j_call: TRBJ2-3; cdr3_nt: TGTGCCAGCAGTGCTGGTCACACAGATACGCAGTATTTT; cdr3_aa: CASSAGHTDTQYF
clone_size: .; v_call: TRBV9; d_call: .; j_call: TRBJ1-4; cdr3_nt: TGTGCCAGCAGCCCCTACAGGGCAACTAATGAAAAACTGTTTTTT; cdr3_aa: CASSPYRATNEKLFF
clone_size: .; v_call: TRBV5-1; d_call: .; j_call: TRBJ2-7; cdr3_nt: TGCGCCAGCAGCTTGGATGGGTTGAGGAACGAGCAGTACTTC; cdr3_aa: CASSLDGLRNEQYF
clone_size: once; v_call: TRBV5-1; d_call: TRBD1; j_call: TRBJ1-3; cdr3_nt: TGCGCCGGACGGGACAGATCGCCTGGAAACACCATATATTTT; cdr3_aa: CAGRDRSPGNTIYF
clone_size: .; v_call: TRBV16; d_call: TRBD2; j_call: TRBJ2-4; cdr3_nt: TGTGCCAGCAGCCAATTCGGTAGCGGGAGGGCATACATTCAGTACTTC; cdr3_aa: CASSQFGSGRAYIQYF
clone_size: .; v_call: TRBV27; d_call: .; j_call: TRBJ1-2; cdr3_nt: TGTGCCAGCAGGTTCGGTGGGTATGGCTACACCTTC; cdr3_aa: CASRFGGYGYTF
clone_size: .; v_call: TRBV28; d_call: .; j_call: TRBJ1-5; cdr3_nt: TGTGCCAGCAGTCCCGGGGCCGGAAGGCGCAATCAGCCCCAGCATTTT; cdr3_aa: CASSPGAGRRNQPQHF
clone_size: once; v_call: TRBV5-1; d_call: .; j_call: TRBJ2-7; cdr3_nt: TGCGCCAGCAGCTTGGGTCAGACTGCCCCATACGAGCAGTACTTC; cdr3_aa: CASSLGQTAPYEQYF
clone_size: .; v_call: TRBV6-1; d_call: .; j_call: TRBJ2-7; cdr3_nt: TGTGCCAGCAGTGCTTACAACAGGGGACTCGCCGAAACCTACGAGCAGTACTTC; cdr3_aa: CASSAYNRGLAETYEQYF
clone_size: .; v_call: TRBV5-5; d_call: .; j_call: TRBJ1-5; cdr3_nt: TGTGCCAGCAGCTTGTATAGGGACCAGCCCCAGCATTTT; cdr3_aa: CASSLYRDQPQHF